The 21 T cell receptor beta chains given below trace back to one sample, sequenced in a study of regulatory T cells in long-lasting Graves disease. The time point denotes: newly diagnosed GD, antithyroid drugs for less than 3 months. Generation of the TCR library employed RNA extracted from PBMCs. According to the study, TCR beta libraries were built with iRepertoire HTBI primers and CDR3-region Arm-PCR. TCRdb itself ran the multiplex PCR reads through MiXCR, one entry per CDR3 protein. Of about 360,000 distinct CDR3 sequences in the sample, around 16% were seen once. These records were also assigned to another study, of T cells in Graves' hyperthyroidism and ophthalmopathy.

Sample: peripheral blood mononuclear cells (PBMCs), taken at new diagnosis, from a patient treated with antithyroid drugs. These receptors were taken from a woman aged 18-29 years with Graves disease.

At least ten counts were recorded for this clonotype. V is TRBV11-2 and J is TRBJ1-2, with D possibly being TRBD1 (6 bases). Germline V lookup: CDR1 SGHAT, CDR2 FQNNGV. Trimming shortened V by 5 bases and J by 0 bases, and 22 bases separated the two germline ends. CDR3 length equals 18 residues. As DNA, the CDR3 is TGTGCCAGCAGCCTTTCCGCGGGAGGGGGGCTGACTAACTATGGCTACACCTTC. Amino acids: CASSLSAGGGLTNYGYTF.

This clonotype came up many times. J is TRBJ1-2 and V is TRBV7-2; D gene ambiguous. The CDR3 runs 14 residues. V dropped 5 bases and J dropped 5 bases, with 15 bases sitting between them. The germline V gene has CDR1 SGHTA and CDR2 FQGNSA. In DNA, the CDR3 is TGTGCCAGCAGCCTTGGCCCACGGGGATATGGCTACACCTTC. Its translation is CASSLGPRGYGYTF.

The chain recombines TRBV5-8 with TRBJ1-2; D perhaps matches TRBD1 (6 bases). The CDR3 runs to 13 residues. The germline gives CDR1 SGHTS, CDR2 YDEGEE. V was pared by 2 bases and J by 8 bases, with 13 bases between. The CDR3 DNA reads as TGTGCCAGCAGCTTTCTGGGGGCAGGAGGCTACACCTTC. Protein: CASSFLGAGGYTF.

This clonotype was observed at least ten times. The CDR3 DNA is TGTGCCAGCAGTGAAGTACTGCCCGGGACAGGGAGGCGCGAGCAGTACTTC. Encoded protein: CASSEVLPGTGRREQYF. V and J are TRBV2 and TRBJ2-7; 9 bases line up with TRBD1. The CDR3 loop spans 17 amino acids. Germline CDR1 and CDR2: SNHLY and FYNNEI. J lost 6 bases, V lost 1 base, and 13 bases had no gene match.

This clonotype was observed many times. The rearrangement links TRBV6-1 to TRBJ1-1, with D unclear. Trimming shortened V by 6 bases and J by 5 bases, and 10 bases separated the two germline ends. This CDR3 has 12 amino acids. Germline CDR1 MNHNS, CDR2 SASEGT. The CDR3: CASSAWGTEAFF. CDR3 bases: TGTGCCAGCAGCGCATGGGGTACTGAAGCTTTCTTT.

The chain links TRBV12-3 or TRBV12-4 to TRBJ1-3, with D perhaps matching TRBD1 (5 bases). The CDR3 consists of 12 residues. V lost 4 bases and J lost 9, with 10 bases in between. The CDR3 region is CASSWQGGTIYF. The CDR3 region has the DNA TGTGCCAGCAGTTGGCAGGGAGGCACCATATATTTT.

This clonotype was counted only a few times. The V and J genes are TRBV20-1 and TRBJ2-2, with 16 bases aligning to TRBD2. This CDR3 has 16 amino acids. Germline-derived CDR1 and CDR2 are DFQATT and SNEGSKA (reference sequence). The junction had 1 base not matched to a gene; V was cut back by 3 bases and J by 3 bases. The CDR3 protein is CSARGLAGGDTGELFF. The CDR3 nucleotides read TGCAGTGCTAGGGGACTAGCGGGGGGGGACACCGGGGAGCTGTTTTTT.

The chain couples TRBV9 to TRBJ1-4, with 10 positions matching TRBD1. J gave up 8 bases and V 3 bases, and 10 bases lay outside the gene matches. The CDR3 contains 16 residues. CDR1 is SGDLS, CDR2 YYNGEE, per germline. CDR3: CASSAGSGQGGEKLFF. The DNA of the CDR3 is TGTGCCAGCAGCGCCGGTTCCGGACAGGGGGGCGAAAAACTGTTTTTT. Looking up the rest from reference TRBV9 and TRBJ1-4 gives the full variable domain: DSGVTQTPKHLITATGQRVTLRCSPRSGDLSVYWYQQSLDQGLQFLIQYYNGEERAKGNILERFSAQQFPDLHSELNLSSLELGDSALYFCASSAGSGQGGEKLFFGSGTQLSVL.

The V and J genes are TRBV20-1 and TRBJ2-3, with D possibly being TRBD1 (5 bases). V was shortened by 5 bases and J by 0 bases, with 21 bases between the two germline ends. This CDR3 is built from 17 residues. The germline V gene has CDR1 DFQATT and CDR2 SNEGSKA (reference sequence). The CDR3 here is CSAEIPRRQLSTDTQYF. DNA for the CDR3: TGCAGTGCTGAAATCCCTCGACGACAGCTTAGCACAGATACGCAGTATTTT.

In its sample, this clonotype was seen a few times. CDR3: CASSLGVVQGRNEQFF. The DNA of the CDR3 is TGCGCCAGCAGCTTGGGTGTTGTGCAGGGGCGCAATGAGCAGTTCTTC. The chain recombines TRBV5-1 with TRBJ2-1; a weak D match, TRBD1 (6 bases). The CDR3 is made up of 16 amino acids. Per germline, CDR1 SGHRS and CDR2 YFSETQ. V lost 0 bases to trimming and J lost 6 bases, with 16 bases between them.

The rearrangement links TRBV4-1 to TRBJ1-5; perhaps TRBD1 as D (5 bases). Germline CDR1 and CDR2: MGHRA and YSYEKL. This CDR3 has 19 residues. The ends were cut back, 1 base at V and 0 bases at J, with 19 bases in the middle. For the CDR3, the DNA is TGCGCCAGCAGCCAAGTTCAGGGCAGTGGGGCTTATAGCAATCAGCCCCAGCATTTT. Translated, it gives CASSQVQGSGAYSNQPQHF.

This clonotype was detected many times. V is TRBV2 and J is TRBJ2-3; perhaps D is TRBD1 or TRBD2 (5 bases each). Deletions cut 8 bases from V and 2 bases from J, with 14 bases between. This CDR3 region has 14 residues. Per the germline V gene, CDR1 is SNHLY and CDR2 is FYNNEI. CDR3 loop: CASYFGDDTDTQYF. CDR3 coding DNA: TGTGCCAGCTACTTCGGGGACGACACAGATACGCAGTATTTT.

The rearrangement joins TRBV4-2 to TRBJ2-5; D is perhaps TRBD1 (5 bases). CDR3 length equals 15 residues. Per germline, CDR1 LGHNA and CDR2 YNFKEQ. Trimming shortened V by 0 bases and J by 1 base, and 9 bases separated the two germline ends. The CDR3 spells CASSQDAQGQETQYF. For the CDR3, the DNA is TGTGCCAGCAGCCAAGATGCCCAGGGCCAAGAGACCCAGTACTTC.

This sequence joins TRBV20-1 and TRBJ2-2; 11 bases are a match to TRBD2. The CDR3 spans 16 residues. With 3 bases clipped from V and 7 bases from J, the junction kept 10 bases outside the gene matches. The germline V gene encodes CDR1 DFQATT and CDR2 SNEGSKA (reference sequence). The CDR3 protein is CSARPPLAGDLGELFF. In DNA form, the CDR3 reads TGCAGTGCTAGGCCGCCACTAGCGGGAGACCTCGGGGAGCTGTTTTTT.

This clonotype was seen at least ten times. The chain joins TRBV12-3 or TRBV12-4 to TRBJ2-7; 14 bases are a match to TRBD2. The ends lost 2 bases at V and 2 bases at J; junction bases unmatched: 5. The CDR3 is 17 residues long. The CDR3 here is CASSLRTSGRPTYEQYF. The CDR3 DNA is TGTGCCAGCAGTTTAAGGACTAGCGGGAGGCCCACCTACGAGCAGTACTTC.

Here the CDR3 DNA reads TGTGCCAGCAGCCTCACCGGGACTAGCGGGGGGGCAGATACGCAGTATTTT. It yields the protein CASSLTGTSGGADTQYF. The genes are TRBV9 and TRBJ2-3; 16 bases align to TRBD2. Per germline, CDR1 SGDLS and CDR2 YYNGEE. With V trimmed by 4 bases and J by 4 bases, 6 bases remained unmatched. The CDR3 loop spans 17 amino acids.

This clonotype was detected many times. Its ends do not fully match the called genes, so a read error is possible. DNA for the CDR3: TGTGCCAGCAGCTTGGGGAGCGGGAGTAGCAGGTACAATGAGCAGTCCTTC. It yields the protein CASSLGSGSSRYNEQSF. The V gene is TRBV11-2, the J gene TRBJ2-1, with TRBD2 matching 8 bases. The length of the CDR3 is 17 residues. Germline V gene data show CDR1 as SGHAT and CDR2 as FQNNGV. Drawing the rest from reference TRBV11-2 and TRBJ2-1, the complete variable domain is EAGVAQSPRYKIIEKRQSVAFWCNPISGHATLYWYQQILGQGPKLLIQFQNNGVVDDSQLPKDRFSAERLKGVDSTLKIQPAKLEDSAVYLCASSLGSGSSRYNEQSFGPGTRLTVL.

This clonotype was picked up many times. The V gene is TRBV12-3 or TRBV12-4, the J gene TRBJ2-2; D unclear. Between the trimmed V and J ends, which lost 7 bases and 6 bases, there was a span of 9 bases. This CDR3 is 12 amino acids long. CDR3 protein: CASKFGSGELFF. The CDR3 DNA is TGTGCCAGCAAATTTGGGTCCGGGGAGCTGTTTTTT.

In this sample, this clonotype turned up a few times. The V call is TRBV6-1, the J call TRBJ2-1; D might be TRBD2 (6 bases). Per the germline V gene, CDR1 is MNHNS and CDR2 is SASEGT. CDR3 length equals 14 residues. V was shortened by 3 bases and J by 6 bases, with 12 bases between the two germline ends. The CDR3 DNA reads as TGTGCCAGCAGTGAGGGCGGGGTCAGCAATGAGCAGTTCTTC. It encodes CASSEGGVSNEQFF.

DNA for the CDR3: TGTGCCAGCAGCATCCGGGACCTCTCTACCGGGGAGCTGTTTTTT. It encodes CASSIRDLSTGELFF. V is TRBV9 and J is TRBJ2-2, with D perhaps being TRBD1 or TRBD2 (5 bases each). The V and J ends lost 4 bases and 5 bases respectively, with 15 bases between them. The CDR3 has 15 residues. In germline, CDR1 is SGDLS, CDR2 YYNGEE.

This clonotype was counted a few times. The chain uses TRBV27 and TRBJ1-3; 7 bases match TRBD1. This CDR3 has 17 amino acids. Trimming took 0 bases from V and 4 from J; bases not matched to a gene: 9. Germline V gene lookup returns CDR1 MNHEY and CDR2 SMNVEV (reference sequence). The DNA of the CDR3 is TGTGCCAGCAGTTTATCGGATGGCAGGGGGATAGGAAACACCATATATTTT. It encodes CASSLSDGRGIGNTIYF.